A single sample gave rise to the 25 T cell receptor beta chains below, sequenced in a study of spatial heterogeneity in lung cancer (dated by TCRdb to about 2019). The sample's time point label, in plain terms: blood at routine non-recurrence follow-up after resection. Whole RNA extracted from tumor and nontumor lung tissue, or from cryopreserved PBMC samples, was used for TCR sequencing without cell sorting. Libraries were constructed by 5' RACE. For sequencing, a NextSeq 500 was employed. Starting from the raw public reads, TCRdb applied fastp trimming at Q25, assembled clones with MiXCR and retained in-frame beta chains. Each CDR3 protein gets just one entry, which takes the most common genes and DNA from the rows behind it. The sample table holds 95,000 to 130,000 distinct CDR3 sequences, of which approximately 12% were seen once. Jointly, the top ten make up approximately 15% of the sample. Sequencing was performed on PBMCs, taken at follow-up. Every receptor here comes from a male donor with early-stage non-small cell lung cancer.

The V call is TRBV20-1, the J call TRBJ1-1; TRBD1 matches 8 bases. CDR1 is DFQATT and CDR2 is SNEGSKA in the germline V gene (reference sequence). The CDR3 consists of 13 residues. V trimming: 6 bases; J trimming: 4 bases; junction bases outside the gene matches: 7. The CDR3 coding sequence is TGCAGTGCGATAGGACAGGGAGTCACTGAAGCTTTCTTT. This sequence encodes CSAIGQGVTEAFF.

The table lists this clonotype with a few counts. The chain recombines TRBV20-1 with TRBJ2-7; maybe TRBD2 (5 bases). Per germline, CDR1 DFQATT and CDR2 SNEGSKA (reference sequence). CDR3 length equals 15 residues. The V end was cut by 0 bases, the J end by 0 bases, with 12 bases between. The CDR3 DNA is TGCAGTGCTAGAGAGGAATTAGCGAACTCCTACGAGCAGTACTTC. It is translated as CSAREELANSYEQYF.

This clonotype was counted ten times or more. The chain employs TRBV5-1 and TRBJ2-4; possibly TRBD2 for D (5 bases). Trimming cost V 4 bases and J 8 bases, with 13 bases left between them. Germline V gene sequence: CDR1 SGHRS, CDR2 YFSETQ. The CDR3 has 13 residues. CDR3 sequence (DNA): TGCGCCAGCAGCGAGGGTCACGGGTACATTCAGTACTTC. Its translation is CASSEGHGYIQYF.

This clonotype turned up a few times. This chain uses TRBV24-1 with TRBJ2-1, with TRBD2 matching 11 bases. CDR3 length: 16 residues. The J segment lost 7 bases and the V segment lost 3 bases, leaving 7 bases of the junction unmatched. Looked up from germline, CDR1 is KGHDR and CDR2 is SFDVKD. The CDR3 DNA sequence: TGTGCCACCAGTGATGTAGCGGGGGGGCCGGGTAATGAGCAGTTCTTC. This encodes CATSDVAGGPGNEQFF.

This clonotype was counted only a few times. The chain links TRBV19 to TRBJ2-1; the match to TRBD2 covers 10 bases. Germline loops: CDR1 LNHDA, CDR2 SQIVND (reference sequence). V lost 5 bases to trimming and J lost 4 bases; unmatched junction nucleotides: 8. The CDR3 runs 16 residues. CDR3 sequence (DNA): TGTGCCAGTAGTGCGAGCTTAGCGGGGGGTTACAATGAGCAGTTCTTC. Encoded protein: CASSASLAGGYNEQFF. The variable domain in full, with the rest retrieved from reference TRBV19 and TRBJ2-1, is DGGITQSPKYLFRKEGQNVTLSCEQNLNHDAMYWYRQDPGQGLRLIYYSQIVNDFQKGDIAEGYSVSREKKESFPLTVTSAQKNPTAFYLCASSASLAGGYNEQFFGPGTRLTVL.

This clonotype occurred a few times. The rearrangement uses TRBV5-1 and TRBJ1-2; maybe TRBD1 (6 bases). CDR3 length equals 17 residues. The V end lost 4 bases, the J end lost 4 bases, and 23 bases lay between the germline ends. In germline, CDR1 is SGHRS, CDR2 YFSETQ. The CDR3 spells CASSSSGQSSFSYGYTF. CDR3 coding DNA: TGCGCCAGCAGCAGCTCTGGACAGTCTTCTTTTAGCTATGGCTACACCTTC.

This clonotype was counted between two and nine times. The chain has TRBV7-8 and TRBJ2-3; D is uncertain. CDR1 and CDR2 (germline): SGHVS, FQNEAQ. This CDR3 comprises 13 residues. Between the trimmed V and J ends, which lost 2 bases and 7 bases, there was a span of 10 bases. The CDR3 DNA reads TGTGCCAGCAGCTTAACATTCGTAAATACGCAGTATTTT. Protein: CASSLTFVNTQYF.

In this sample, this clonotype turned up many times. This sequence joins TRBV5-6 and TRBJ1-6; no clear D gene. V was clipped by 1 base and J by 8 bases, with 7 bases between them. The CDR3 has 13 residues. CDR1 is SGHDT, CDR2 YYEEEE, per germline. In DNA form, the CDR3 reads TGTGCCAGCAGCTTGTATCTGGATTCACCCCTCCACTTT. Protein sequence: CASSLYLDSPLHF.

The genes are TRBV4-1 and TRBJ2-7; perhaps TRBD2 as D (7 bases). V was trimmed by 3 bases and J by 3 bases, leaving 15 bases between them. The CDR3 consists of 15 residues. CDR1 and CDR2 (germline): MGHRA, YSYEKL. The CDR3 spells CASSHRGGGDYEQYF. In nucleotides, the CDR3 is TGCGCCAGCAGCCATAGAGGAGGGGGGGACTACGAGCAGTACTTC.

The CDR3 nucleotides read TGCAGTGCTAGTTCCTCTAGCGGGGGGATGAGGGATACGCAGTATTTT. Amino acids: CSASSSSGGMRDTQYF. The V gene is TRBV20-1, the J gene TRBJ2-3, with 11 bases identical to TRBD2. Losses at the gene ends were 3 bases for V and 6 bases for J; bases not matched to a gene: 11. Germline V gene lookup returns CDR1 DFQATT and CDR2 SNEGSKA (reference sequence). The CDR3 has 16 amino acids.

This clonotype was detected many times. V usage is TRBV28 and J usage is TRBJ1-4; D not certain. Germline CDR1 MDHEN, CDR2 SYDVKM. V shed 6 bases and J shed 5 bases, with 7 bases lying between them. This CDR3 comprises 12 residues. Here the CDR3 DNA reads TGTGCCAGCAGGATACTCAATGAAAAACTGTTTTTT. This codes for CASRILNEKLFF.

The chain links TRBV15 to TRBJ1-5; D is unclear. This CDR3 is 15 amino acids long. With 0 bases removed from V and 1 base from J, the gap between germline ends came to 7 bases. Germline V gives CDR1 LNHNV, CDR2 YYDKDF (reference sequence). DNA for the CDR3: TGTGCCACCAGCAGAGATCCCAGGAGCAATCAGCCCCAGCATTTT. As protein: CATSRDPRSNQPQHF.

The rearrangement joins TRBV20-1 to TRBJ1-1; 9 bases match TRBD1. This CDR3 comprises 16 residues. V dropped 5 bases and J dropped 1; count of bases not matched to a gene: 11. Germline assignment: CDR1 DFQATT and CDR2 SNEGSKA (reference sequence). This CDR3 is CSAPVPGQGPNTEAFF. The CDR3 region has the DNA TGCAGTGCTCCGGTCCCGGGACAGGGACCGAACACTGAAGCTTTCTTT.

This clonotype was observed a few times. V is TRBV28 and J is TRBJ1-2; no clear D gene. Germline V lookup: CDR1 MDHEN, CDR2 SYDVKM. The CDR3 loop spans 13 amino acids. V was cut by 0 bases and J by 8 bases, with 10 bases left in between. The CDR3 here is CASSLWAEGGYTF. CDR3 DNA sequence: TGTGCCAGCAGTTTATGGGCAGAAGGGGGCTACACCTTC.

The gene calls are TRBV28 and TRBJ1-5; TRBD1 might be the D (5 bases). Germline CDR1 and CDR2: MDHEN and SYDVKM. V was pared by 7 bases and J by 4 bases, with 14 bases between. This CDR3 has 14 residues. The CDR3 nucleotides are TGTGCCAGCACCACCCAGGGTAGTAATCAGCCCCAGCATTTT. It yields the protein CASTTQGSNQPQHF.

V usage is TRBV7-2 and J usage is TRBJ2-7; 8 bases are a match to TRBD2. This CDR3 is built from 14 residues. Germline CDR1 reads SGHTA; CDR2 reads FQGNSA. The J segment lost 4 bases and the V segment lost 5 bases, leaving 7 bases of the junction unmatched. CDR3 sequence reads: CASSAAGTSYEQYF. CDR3 bases: TGTGCCAGCAGCGCCGCCGGGACTAGTTACGAGCAGTACTTC.

This clonotype came up many times. The chain uses TRBV29-1 and TRBJ2-3; D ambiguous. The V gene lost 5 bases and the J gene lost 6 bases, with 6 bases spanning the gap. The length of the CDR3 is 10 residues. Germline V CDR1 and CDR2: SQVTM, ANQGSEA. DNA of the CDR3: TGCAGCGTTAGAGATGATACGCAGTATTTT. It translates to CSVRDDTQYF.

This clonotype was found many times. The chain carries TRBV11-2 and TRBJ2-5; 8 bases match TRBD1. The CDR3 sequence is 17 residues long. V shed 1 base, J shed 4 bases, and the junction held 11 bases outside the gene matches. Germline V lookup: CDR1 SGHAT, CDR2 FQNNGV. In DNA form, the CDR3 reads TGTGCCAGCAGCTTAGGTGCCGACAGGGGAGGCTCAGAGACCCAGTACTTC. This sequence encodes CASSLGADRGGSETQYF.

The V call is TRBV5-5, the J call TRBJ1-5; D remains ambiguous. CDR3 length: 14 residues. CDR1 and CDR2 from the germline V gene are SGHKS and YYEKEE (reference sequence). Trimming removed 4 bases from V and 4 bases from J, with 12 bases in between. The CDR3 nucleotides are TGTGCCAGCAGCCCCATGGAGCAAAATCAGCCCCAGCATTTT. Translated, it gives CASSPMEQNQPQHF.

The sample holds a few counts of this clonotype. V and J are TRBV10-3 and TRBJ2-5; 10 bases fit TRBD1. Per germline, CDR1 ENHRY and CDR2 SYGVKD. V was pared by 2 bases and J by 2 bases, with 2 bases of the junction left unmatched. This CDR3 comprises 15 residues. Here the CDR3 reads CAISETGQGQETQYF. As DNA, the CDR3 is TGTGCCATCAGTGAGACGGGACAGGGGCAAGAGACCCAGTACTTC.

The table lists this clonotype with many counts. This chain links TRBV7-9 with TRBJ1-6, with D possibly being TRBD1 (6 bases). V was clipped by 5 bases and J by 7 bases, with 15 bases between them. In germline, CDR1 is SEHNR, CDR2 FQNEAQ (reference sequence). The CDR3 sequence is 15 residues long. DNA of the CDR3: TGTGCCAGCAGCCTGACAGGAGCCGAAAATTCACCCCTCCACTTT. Its protein is CASSLTGAENSPLHF.

This clonotype was seen only a few times. The chain employs TRBV20-1 and TRBJ1-5; D is unresolved. The CDR3 spans 14 residues. Per the germline V gene, CDR1 is DFQATT and CDR2 is SNEGSKA (reference sequence). Trimming removed 7 bases from V and 0 bases from J, with 13 bases in between. This CDR3 reads CSGTLSGSNQPQHF. The CDR3 region has the DNA TGCAGTGGAACCCTAAGCGGTAGCAATCAGCCCCAGCATTTT.

CDR3: CASSQPPGEGYTF. The CDR3 DNA is TGTGCCAGCAGCCAACCGCCCGGGGAAGGCTACACCTTC. The V call is TRBV3-1, the J call TRBJ1-2; unclear D gene. Germline-derived CDR1 and CDR2 are LGHDT and YNNKEL (reference sequence). The CDR3 contains 13 residues. Trimming took 2 bases from V and 8 from J, leaving 12 bases between them.

Of note for this clonotype: A read error may produce the germline difference seen at one junction end. V usage is TRBV2 and J usage is TRBJ1-6; 9 nucleotides line up with TRBD1. Germline V gene data show CDR1 as SNHLY and CDR2 as FYNNEI. The CDR3 totals 15 residues. CDR3 bases: TGTGCCAGCAGTGAGGTGGGACAGGGTAATCCACCCCTCCACTTT. The encoded protein is CASSEVGQGNPPLHF.

This clonotype has just a few counts. The chain joins TRBV9 to TRBJ2-2; tentative D call: TRBD1 (5 bases). The V end was cut by 0 bases, the J end by 5 bases, with 11 bases between. CDR3 size: 15 residues. Looked up from germline, CDR1 is SGDLS and CDR2 is YYNGEE. The CDR3 spells CASSVGQGRTGELFF. CDR3 sequence (DNA): TGTGCCAGCAGCGTAGGGCAGGGAAGGACCGGGGAGCTGTTTTTT.